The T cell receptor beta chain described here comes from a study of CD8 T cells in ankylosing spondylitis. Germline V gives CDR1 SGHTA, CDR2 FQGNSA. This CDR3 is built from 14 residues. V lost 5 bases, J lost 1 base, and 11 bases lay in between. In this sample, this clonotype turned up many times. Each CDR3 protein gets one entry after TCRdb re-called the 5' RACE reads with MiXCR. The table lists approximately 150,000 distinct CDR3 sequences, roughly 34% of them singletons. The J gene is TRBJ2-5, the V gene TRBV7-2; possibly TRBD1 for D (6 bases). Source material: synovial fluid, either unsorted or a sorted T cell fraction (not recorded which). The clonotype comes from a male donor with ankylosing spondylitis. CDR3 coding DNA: TGTGCCAGCAGCACCGGACAGAGCCAAGAGACCCAGTACTTC. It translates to CASSTGQSQETQYF.